This T cell receptor (beta chain) was captured by sequencing in a study of T cell responses to AZD1222 COVID-19 vaccine. Whole-study results and caveats: Spike-wide coverage was observed for vaccine-associated CD4 TCRs, with dominant responses at 160-218 and 743-854. A reported finding is that nearly half of spike-specific TCRs target unmutated variant regions. Donors were chiefly white British, with a greater number of females, and clonal diversity was perhaps underestimated.

Concerning this clone: Its antigen is not known.

Trimming left V 6 bases short and J 5 bases short, with 11 bases between. The CDR3 runs 13 residues. The protocol was immunoSEQ multiplex PCR, while the TCRdb copy is restricted to in-frame clones and leaves out a portion. Of around 270,000 clones listed, about 94% were seen once; the top ten hold 0.5% to 0.7%. The TCR originated in an adult who received the AZD1222 COVID-19 vaccine. This chain connects TRBV12-3 or TRBV12-4 to TRBJ1-5, with D tentatively TRBD1 (6 bases). Sample: peripheral blood, taken 28 days after the second AZD1222 dose. The CDR3 DNA follows: TGTGCCAGCAGCTCACAGGGATATCAGCCCCAGCATTTT. Amino acids: CASSSQGYQPQHF.